A selection of T cell receptor beta chains follows, all from one sample in a study of low-dose radiotherapy and immunotherapy resistance in tumors. TCRdb ran MiXCR on the reads and lists one entry per CDR3 protein. The sample lists over 65,000 distinct CDR3 sequences; 15% to 20% were seen once. The specimen comprised PBMCs, sampled before treatment. These receptors were taken from a male donor with prostate cancer. Each CDR3 is given with its conserved first and last residue. D genes are given only for firm matches. Size values are once, few and many counts, or a class for expanded clones, and some rows have none.

d_gene	j_gene	abundance	v_gene	CDR3aa	CDR3nt
.	TRBJ2-2	many	TRBV3-1	CASSQSRRSGELFF	TGTGCCAGCAGCCAAAGCCGTCGGTCCGGGGAGCTGTTTTTT
.	TRBJ1-1	many	TRBV5-4	CASSQTGRLTEAFF	TGTGCCAGCAGCCAGACCGGACGGCTTACTGAAGCTTTCTTT
TRBD2	TRBJ2-3	.	TRBV11-3	CASSIQSGVADTQYF	TGTGCCAGCAGCATACAGAGCGGGGTTGCAGATACGCAGTATTTT
.	TRBJ2-1	many	TRBV14	CASSQVTAGEQFF	TGTGCCAGCAGCCAAGTTACGGCCGGTGAGCAGTTCTTC
TRBD1	TRBJ2-7	many	TRBV5-1	CASSLETGGRYEQYF	TGCGCCAGCAGCTTGGAGACAGGGGGGCGTTACGAGCAGTACTTC
.	TRBJ1-6	many	TRBV13	CASSSTIQGGLNSPLHF	TGTGCCAGCAGCTCTACGATTCAGGGTGGGCTGAATTCACCCCTCCACTTT
TRBD2	TRBJ2-3	many	TRBV7-2	CASSPWTSGGTDTQYF	TGTGCCAGCAGCCCGTGGACTAGCGGGGGGACGGATACGCAGTATTTT
.	TRBJ1-1	many	TRBV29-1	CSGTLSNTEAFF	TGCAGCGGGACACTTTCTAACACTGAAGCTTTCTTT
.	TRBJ2-5	few	TRBV27	CASSFGPGQLETQYF	TGTGCCAGCAGTTTTGGGCCGGGACAACTAGAGACCCAGTACTTC
.	TRBJ1-2	.	TRBV6-2/TRBV6-3	CASRAGGVYGYTF	TGTGCCAGCAGGGCCGGAGGGGTCTATGGCTACACCTTC
.	TRBJ2-7	many	TRBV6-5	CASSSPSRGGGREQYF	TGTGCCAGCAGCTCTCCTTCCCGGGGTGGGGGACGCGAGCAGTACTTC
.	TRBJ2-2	few	TRBV18	CASSPGTRLSTGELFF	TGTGCCAGCTCACCGGGGACACGCCTGAGTACCGGGGAGCTGTTTTTT
.	TRBJ2-2	many	TRBV4-1	CASSLEAQGTGELFF	TGCGCCAGCAGCTTAGAGGCACAGGGTACGGGGGAGCTGTTTTTT
.	TRBJ2-4	once	TRBV4-3	CASSQDRGPGNIQYF	TGCGCCAGCAGCCAAGATAGGGGACCGGGTAACATTCAGTACTTC
.	TRBJ2-1	many	TRBV11-1	CASSWRRTQNEQFF	TGTGCCAGCAGCTGGCGGAGGACTCAAAATGAGCAGTTCTTC
.	TRBJ1-1	few	TRBV7-9	CASSLWGTEAFF	TGTGCCAGCAGCTTATGGGGGACTGAAGCTTTCTTT
.	TRBJ2-2	many	TRBV12-5	CASGLSTAIKTGELFF	TGTGCTAGTGGTTTGAGCACGGCTATAAAGACCGGGGAGCTGTTTTTT
.	TRBJ1-2	many	TRBV6-1	CASSRESGYGYTF	TGTGCCAGCAGCCGAGAATCCGGCTATGGCTACACCTTC
.	TRBJ1-1	many	TRBV10-3	CAISPAGANTEAFF	TGTGCCATCAGTCCGGCGGGGGCTAACACTGAAGCTTTCTTT
TRBD1	TRBJ1-2	many	TRBV6-6	CASRNMDRADGYTF	TGTGCCAGCAGGAACATGGACAGGGCGGATGGCTACACCTTC
.	TRBJ2-5	many	TRBV12-3/TRBV12-4	CASSFPSFQETQYF	TGTGCCAGCAGTTTCCCGTCCTTTCAAGAGACCCAGTACTTC
TRBD1	TRBJ2-1	many	TRBV14	CASSPNQGAVYNEQFF	TGTGCCAGCAGCCCGAATCAGGGGGCGGTTTACAATGAGCAGTTCTTC
.	TRBJ2-3	many	TRBV7-9	CASSFGAADTQYF	TGTGCCAGCAGCTTCGGGGCGGCAGATACGCAGTATTTT
.	TRBJ2-5	many	TRBV7-2	CASSPSASQTQYF	TGTGCCAGCAGCCCATCCGCGTCCCAGACCCAGTACTTC
TRBD1	TRBJ2-2	many	TRBV4-1	CASSLRDRGQDTGELFF	TGCGCCAGCAGCCTCCGGGACAGGGGGCAGGACACCGGGGAGCTGTTTTTT
.	TRBJ2-1	many	TRBV7-2	CASSLSPGDNEQFF	TGTGCCAGCAGCTTATCACCCGGAGACAATGAGCAGTTCTTC
.	TRBJ1-5	once	TRBV12-3/TRBV12-4	CASSFESSSNQPQHF	TGTGCCAGCAGTTTTGAGAGTTCTAGCAATCAGCCCCAGCATTTT
.	TRBJ2-3	many	TRBV12-3/TRBV12-4	CASSSGGRATDTQYF	TGTGCCAGCTCCTCCGGAGGTCGAGCAACGGATACGCAGTATTTT
.	TRBJ2-7	.	TRBV20-1	CSAETLGLRDEQYF	TGCAGTGCTGAAACTTTGGGGCTAAGGGATGAGCAGTACTTC
.	TRBJ1-4	many	TRBV5-5	CASSLQSRLLFF	TGTGCCAGCAGCTTGCAGTCCCGGTTACTGTTTTTT
TRBD1	TRBJ2-7	few	TRBV27	CASAYDRQGVYEQYF	TGTGCCAGCGCCTACGACCGACAGGGGGTCTACGAGCAGTACTTC
.	TRBJ1-3	many	TRBV30	CAWSSHQGVGIYF	TGTGCCTGGAGTTCCCATCAGGGTGTGGGCATATATTTT
TRBD2	TRBJ2-5	.	TRBV20-1	CSARTRGETQYF	TGCAGTGCCCGGACTAGAGGAGAGACCCAGTACTTC
.	TRBJ2-5	many	TRBV6-5	CASSYTVRAQETQYF	TGTGCCAGCAGTTACACAGTGAGGGCCCAAGAGACCCAGTACTTC
.	TRBJ2-4	many	TRBV7-2	CASSSPPGGIQYF	TGTGCCAGCAGCTCCCCCCCCGGGGGCATTCAGTACTTC
.	TRBJ1-4	many	TRBV9	CASSSRAGGPGNEKLFF	TGTGCCAGCAGCTCGAGGGCTGGGGGCCCTGGTAATGAAAAACTGTTTTTT
.	TRBJ2-7	many	TRBV11-2	CASSFPLDSPYEQYF	TGTGCCAGCAGTTTTCCTCTGGACTCTCCTTACGAGCAGTACTTC